The rows below give T cell receptor beta chains drawn from one sample of a study of T cells in Graves' hyperthyroidism and ophthalmopathy. TCRdb reanalysed the multiplex PCR reads using MiXCR and keeps one entry per CDR3 protein. This sample yields about 530,000 distinct CDR3 sequences, of which 15% to 20% are seen a single time; roughly 18% belongs to the top ten. The sequencing input was blood. The receptors come from a woman aged 18-30 years with Graves' ophthalmopathy. Each CDR3 is given with its conserved first and last residue. A D gene is named only where the DNA matches it firmly. Clone sizes are given selectively: once, few, many, or a class where the clone is expanded.

d_call	cdr3_length	clone_size	j_call	v_call	cdr3_aa	cdr3_nt
-	16	few	TRBJ1-1	TRBV9	CASSPSGRTPNTEAFF	TGTGCCAGCAGCCCCAGCGGACGGACCCCTAACACTGAAGCTTTCTTT
-	11	many	TRBJ1-1	TRBV12-3/TRBV12-4	CASSTQGEAFF	TGTGCCAGCAGCACACAGGGAGAAGCTTTCTTT
-	15	many	TRBJ1-1	TRBV7-8	CASSLFGREDTEAFF	TGTGCCAGCAGCTTATTCGGTAGAGAGGACACTGAAGCTTTCTTT
-	14	few	TRBJ2-7	TRBV7-9	CASSLGTLTYEQYF	TGTGCCAGCAGCTTAGGGACGTTAACCTACGAGCAGTACTTC
-	13	few	TRBJ2-1	TRBV4-1	CASSQAGGGGKFF	TGCGCCAGCAGCCAAGCCGGCGGAGGGGGCAAGTTCTTC
-	14	-	TRBJ2-7	TRBV4-1	CASSQWGKTYEQYF	TGCGCCAGCAGCCAGTGGGGGAAAACCTACGAGCAGTACTTC
-	15	many	TRBJ2-3	TRBV29-1	CSVEDPGTSTDTQYF	TGCAGCGTTGAAGATCCAGGGACGAGCACAGATACGCAGTATTTT
-	16	-	TRBJ2-6	TRBV7-9	CASSLGGQSGANVLTF	TGTGCCAGCAGCTTAGGCGGACAATCTGGGGCCAACGTCCTGACTTTC
TRBD1	13	many	TRBJ1-1	TRBV12-3/TRBV12-4	CASSEQGYTEAFF	TGTGCCAGCAGTGAACAGGGGTACACTGAAGCTTTCTTT
-	14	-	TRBJ1-2	TRBV24-1	CATSDLTTLHGYTF	TGTGCCACCAGTGATTTGACAACTCTTCATGGCTACACCTTC
TRBD1	16	many	TRBJ2-1	TRBV2	CASSESMGQGISEQFF	TGTGCCAGCAGTGAGTCGATGGGACAGGGAATAAGTGAGCAGTTCTTC
TRBD2	18	-	TRBJ2-1	TRBV10-2	CASSEWASGDRSYNEQFF	TGCGCCAGCAGTGAATGGGCAAGCGGGGACCGCTCCTACAATGAGCAGTTCTTC
TRBD1	12	many	TRBJ2-7	TRBV12-3/TRBV12-4	CASRTGGYEQYF	TGTGCCAGCAGGACAGGGGGCTACGAGCAGTACTTC
-	13	-	TRBJ2-3	TRBV9	CASSVGSRDTQYF	TGTGCCAGCAGCGTAGGGTCCCGAGATACGCAGTATTTT
-	15	many	TRBJ1-1	TRBV11-2	CASSLDSALNTEAFF	TGTGCCAGCAGCTTAGATTCGGCGTTGAACACTGAAGCTTTCTTT
-	14	many	TRBJ2-1	TRBV3-1	CASSAEITYNEQFF	TGTGCCAGCAGCGCTGAAATTACCTACAATGAGCAGTTCTTC
TRBD2	19	many	TRBJ2-1	TRBV7-8	CASSLRASGHRSSYNEQFF	TGTGCCAGCAGCTTAAGGGCTAGCGGTCACCGGAGCTCCTACAATGAGCAGTTCTTC
-	14	many	TRBJ1-5	TRBV20-1	CSARADYSNQPQHF	TGCAGTGCTAGAGCAGATTATAGCAATCAGCCCCAGCATTTT
-	13	many	TRBJ2-5	TRBV30	CAWSRNHGETQYF	TGTGCCTGGAGCAGGAATCACGGGGAGACCCAGTACTTC
-	13	many	TRBJ1-1	TRBV27	CASSSARSTEAFF	TGTGCCAGCAGTTCGGCGAGATCCACTGAAGCTTTCTTT
-	11	-	TRBJ1-1	TRBV29-1	CSVGGSTEAFF	TGCAGCGTTGGGGGGAGTACTGAAGCTTTCTTT
-	15	many	TRBJ2-5	TRBV12-3/TRBV12-4	CASSPPNEPQETQYF	TGTGCCAGCAGTCCCCCTAACGAGCCGCAAGAGACCCAGTACTTC
TRBD2	15	many	TRBJ2-7	TRBV28	CASSLLSGGAYEQYF	TGTGCCAGCAGTTTACTTAGCGGGGGGGCCTACGAGCAGTACTTC
-	17	many	TRBJ2-1	TRBV7-6	CASSKRRLVEAYNEQFF	TGTGCCAGCAGCAAAAGGCGACTAGTCGAGGCCTACAATGAGCAGTTCTTC
-	13	few	TRBJ1-1	TRBV20-1	CSARVPSGTEAFF	TGCAGTGCTAGGGTTCCGTCGGGGACTGAAGCTTTCTTT
-	12	few	TRBJ1-2	TRBV24-1	CATSDPQIGYTF	TGTGCCACCAGTGATCCGCAAATTGGCTACACCTTC
TRBD1	15	many	TRBJ2-7	TRBV3-1	CASSQPGQGMYEQYF	TGTGCCAGCAGCCAGCCGGGACAGGGGATGTACGAGCAGTACTTC
TRBD2	14	many	TRBJ2-1	TRBV27	CASVAGGSYNEQFF	TGTGCCAGCGTAGCGGGAGGCTCCTACAATGAGCAGTTCTTC
TRBD1	17	many	TRBJ1-2	TRBV7-8	CASSLARGTGGNYGYTF	TGTGCCAGCAGCTTAGCGCGGGGAACAGGGGGTAACTATGGCTACACCTTC
-	14	-	TRBJ2-7	TRBV20-1	CSAREPGSNYEQYF	TGCAGTGCTAGAGAACCCGGGTCGAACTACGAGCAGTACTTC
-	13	-	TRBJ1-5	TRBV6-1	CASSSGDNQPQHF	TGTGCCAGCAGCTCGGGGGACAATCAGCCCCAGCATTTT
-	12	-	TRBJ2-3	TRBV6-1	CASSPAKLGQYF	TGTGCCAGCAGCCCCGCAAAATTAGGGCAGTATTTT
-	12	few	TRBJ1-1	TRBV29-1	CSVYFLGAEAFF	TGCAGCGTATACTTCCTAGGGGCTGAAGCTTTCTTT
-	15	many	TRBJ1-1	TRBV2	CASSKNGGITTEAFF	TGTGCCAGCAGTAAAAACGGGGGGATAACCACTGAAGCTTTCTTT
-	13	many	TRBJ1-2	TRBV7-2	CASSMTGLGGYTF	TGTGCCAGCAGCATGACGGGTTTGGGGGGCTACACCTTC
-	13	few	TRBJ1-4	TRBV5-1	CASSLRTREKLFF	TGCGCCAGCAGTTTACGGACCCGAGAAAAACTGTTTTTT
-	14	many	TRBJ2-3	TRBV20-1	CSARELGNSDTQYF	TGCAGTGCTAGAGAATTAGGGAACTCAGATACGCAGTATTTT
-	15	many	TRBJ1-1	TRBV15	CATSRFRDMNTEAFF	TGTGCCACCAGCAGATTCAGGGATATGAACACTGAAGCTTTCTTT
TRBD1	18	many	TRBJ2-1	TRBV7-8	CASSSYRLPGQGEGEQFF	TGTGCCAGCAGCTCATATCGTCTTCCGGGACAGGGGGAGGGTGAGCAGTTCTTC
-	15	few	TRBJ2-1	TRBV27	CASSRTQGSYNEQFF	TGTGCCAGCAGTCGAACACAGGGATCCTACAATGAGCAGTTCTTC
TRBD2	15	many	TRBJ2-1	TRBV5-1	CASSLVSGGYNEQFF	TGCGCCAGCAGCTTGGTTAGCGGGGGATACAATGAGCAGTTCTTC
TRBD2	15	few	TRBJ2-7	TRBV28	CASTRLAAGAYEQYF	TGTGCCAGCACCAGACTAGCGGCAGGGGCCTACGAGCAGTACTTC
TRBD1	13	many	TRBJ1-1	TRBV30	CAWVRGGRTEAFF	TGTGCCTGGGTCAGGGGGGGACGCACTGAAGCTTTCTTT
-	13	-	TRBJ2-1	TRBV9	CASSAHTGNEQFF	TGTGCCAGCAGCGCCCACACAGGCAATGAGCAGTTCTTC
TRBD1	16	many	TRBJ2-7	TRBV10-3	CAISERGQKSSYEQYF	TGTGCCATCAGTGAACGGGGACAGAAGAGCTCCTACGAGCAGTACTTC
-	15	few	TRBJ1-2	TRBV6-5	CASSYSEGEGYGYTF	TGTGCCAGCAGTTACTCTGAAGGGGAAGGCTATGGCTACACCTTC
-	14	few	TRBJ1-5	TRBV28	CASTEHRDAQPQHF	TGTGCCAGCACCGAACACAGGGACGCTCAGCCCCAGCATTTT
TRBD1	16	-	TRBJ1-2	TRBV7-9	CASSLQRTGTNYGYTF	TGTGCCAGCAGCTTGCAAAGGACAGGAACTAACTATGGCTACACCTTC
-	15	few	TRBJ1-1	TRBV9	CASSVVLSWNTEAFF	TGTGCCAGCAGCGTAGTCTTGAGTTGGAACACTGAAGCTTTCTTT
-	13	-	TRBJ2-2	TRBV29-1	CSVEEATTGELFF	TGCAGCGTTGAGGAAGCGACCACCGGGGAGCTGTTTTTT
-	14	many	TRBJ1-5	TRBV5-1	CASSLDTRNQPQHF	TGCGCCAGCAGCTTGGACACCCGCAATCAGCCCCAGCATTTT
-	18	few	TRBJ1-1	TRBV5-1	CASSLGGSGGAGNTEAFF	TGCGCCAGCAGCTTGGGAGGTAGCGGGGGGGCAGGGAACACTGAAGCTTTCTTT
TRBD1	17	-	TRBJ2-7	TRBV5-6	CASSLVGQGRTAYEQYF	TGTGCCAGCAGCTTGGTTGGACAGGGAAGGACCGCCTACGAGCAGTACTTC
TRBD1	14	many	TRBJ1-3	TRBV28	CASSTPGGGNTIYF	TGTGCCAGCAGTACCCCAGGGGGAGGAAACACCATATATTTT
TRBD2	12	many	TRBJ2-1	TRBV13	CASSPGTKGQFF	TGTGCCAGCAGCCCCGGGACTAAGGGGCAGTTCTTC
-	15	many	TRBJ2-7	TRBV3-2	CASSQGRTVSYEQYF	TGTGCCAGCAGCCAAGGTCGGACGGTCTCCTACGAGCAGTACTTC
TRBD2	15	many	TRBJ2-3	TRBV7-8	CASSNSGGGTDTQYF	TGTGCCAGCAGCAATAGCGGGGGAGGCACAGATACGCAGTATTTT
-	15	many	TRBJ2-1	TRBV5-1	CASSLAGDGNNEQFF	TGCGCCAGCAGCTTGGCTGGGGATGGGAACAATGAGCAGTTCTTC
TRBD1	14	many	TRBJ1-1	TRBV28	CASSTKQGVSEAFF	TGTGCCAGCAGTACCAAACAGGGGGTCTCTGAAGCTTTCTTT